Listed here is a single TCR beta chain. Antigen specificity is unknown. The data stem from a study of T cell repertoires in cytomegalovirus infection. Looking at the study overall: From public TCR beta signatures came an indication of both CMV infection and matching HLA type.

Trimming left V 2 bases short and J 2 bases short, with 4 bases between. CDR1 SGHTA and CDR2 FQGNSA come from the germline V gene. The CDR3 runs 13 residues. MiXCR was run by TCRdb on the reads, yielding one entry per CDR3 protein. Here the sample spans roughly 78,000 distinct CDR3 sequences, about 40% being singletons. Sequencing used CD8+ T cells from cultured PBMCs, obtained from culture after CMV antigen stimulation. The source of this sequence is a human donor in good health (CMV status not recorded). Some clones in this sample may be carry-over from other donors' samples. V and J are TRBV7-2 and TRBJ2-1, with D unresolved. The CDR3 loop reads CASSLSPYNEQFF. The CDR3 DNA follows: TGTGCCAGCAGCTTAAGCCCCTACAATGAGCAGTTCTTC.